This T cell receptor (beta chain) was captured in a study of T cells in Graves' hyperthyroidism and ophthalmopathy. Study-level findings and limits: Stable hyperthyroidism was separated from ophthalmopathy by a model based on 13 V-J features.

There are 13 residues in the CDR3. Germline V gene sequence: CDR1 LNHNV, CDR2 YYDKDF (reference sequence). V lost 2 bases to trimming and J lost 6 bases, with 9 bases between them. Amplification yielded TCR beta CDR3 regions, with RNA transcripts as the source. A first-round RT-PCR of the TCR CDR3 used the HTBI primer set. TCRdb reprocessed the multiplex PCR reads with MiXCR, giving one entry per CDR3 protein. The sample gives hundreds of thousands of distinct CDR3 sequences, just under 20% of which show up once; 45% to 50% is in the top ten. Comments on this clonotype: The antigen is undetermined.

The V gene is TRBV15, the J gene TRBJ2-3; D gene ambiguous. This TCR was recovered from a man aged 40-49 years with Graves' ophthalmopathy. Sequencing was done on a sample of blood. The CDR3 loop is CATSRYLEDTQYF. The CDR3 nucleotides read TGTGCCACCAGCAGATATTTGGAGGATACGCAGTATTTT. The full variable domain, its missing parts supplied by reference TRBV15 and TRBJ2-3, is DAMVIQNPRYQVTQFGKPVTLSCSQTLNHNVMYWYQQKSSQAPKLLFHYYDKDFNNEADTPDNFQSRRPNTSFCFLDIRSPGLGDTAMYLCATSRYLEDTQYFGPGTRLTVL.